The 14 T cell receptor beta chains listed next were all sequenced from one sample in a study of T cell repertoires in aging, cancer and after chemotherapy. A mixed TRB-A/B primer pool amplified rearranged TRB by multiplex touch-down PCR. Each CDR3 protein gets one entry after TCRdb re-called the multiplex PCR reads with MiXCR. The data show some 630 distinct CDR3 sequences, more than 25% seen once. The template was genomic DNA from peripheral blood, not RNA. The sample taken for sequencing was blood. The receptors were gathered from a human donor with a solid tumor.

This clonotype qualifies as medium-sized (0.01 to 0.1%). V is TRBV12-3 or TRBV12-4 and J is TRBJ2-1; 8 nucleotides agree with TRBD2. This CDR3 is built from 15 residues. V lost 2 bases to trimming and J lost 8 bases; unmatched junction nucleotides: 8. The CDR3 sequence is CASSLLAGWTDEQFF. For the CDR3, the DNA is TGTGCCAGCAGTTTACTAGCGGGTTGGACCGATGAGCAGTTCTTC.

By its share, this clonotype is large. The rearrangement uses TRBV5-5 and TRBJ2-1, with unresolved D. This CDR3 is built from 14 residues. V shed 0 bases and J shed 3 bases, with 7 bases lying between them. Germline lookup yields CDR1 SGHKS and CDR2 YYEKEE (reference sequence). As DNA, the CDR3 is TGTGCCAGCAGCTTGGATAGCCGCTACAATGAGCAGTTCTTC. Its translation is CASSLDSRYNEQFF. Combining the CDR3 with reference TRBV5-5 and TRBJ2-1 gives the whole variable domain DAGVTQSPTHLIKTRGQQVTLRCSPISGHKSVSWYQQVLGQGPQFIFQYYEKEERGRGNFPDRFSARQFPNYSSELNVNALLLGDSALYLCASSLDSRYNEQFFGPGTRLTVL.

By share, this clonotype ranks as medium-sized. The chain recombines TRBV10-3 with TRBJ1-1; D is ambiguous. V lost 0 bases, J lost 8 bases, and 7 bases lay in between. Germline-derived CDR1 and CDR2 are ENHRY and SYGVKD. The CDR3 totals 12 residues. CDR3 nucleotide sequence: TGTGCCATCAGTGAGTCGGGTCCCGAAGCTTTCTTT. This gives the protein CAISESGPEAFF.

This clonotype rates as large. The gene calls are TRBV19 and TRBJ1-1, with D unclear. Germline V gives CDR1 LNHDA, CDR2 SQIVND (reference sequence). V lost 3 bases, J lost 2 bases, and 7 bases lay in between. The CDR3 is 13 residues long. The CDR3 coding sequence is TGTGCCAGTAGTATGTTTGGAAACACTGAAGCTTTCTTT. Encoded protein: CASSMFGNTEAFF. Complete variable domain (other parts from reference TRBV19 and TRBJ1-1): DGGITQSPKYLFRKEGQNVTLSCEQNLNHDAMYWYRQDPGQGLRLIYYSQIVNDFQKGDIAEGYSVSREKKESFPLTVTSAQKNPTAFYLCASSMFGNTEAFFGQGTRLTVV.

This clonotype is a singleton in its sample. The J gene is TRBJ1-5, the V gene TRBV30; a possible D gene is TRBD1 (6 bases). The CDR3 totals 13 residues. Trimming left V 4 bases short and J 7 bases short, with 14 bases between. CDR1 and CDR2 from the germline V gene are GTSNPN and SVGIG (reference sequence). In DNA, the CDR3 is TGTGCCTGGAATCAAAACAGGGACCAGCCCCAGCATTTT. This codes for CAWNQNRDQPQHF. The whole variable domain, filled in from reference TRBV30 and TRBJ1-5, reads SQTIHQWPATLVQPVGSPLSLECTVEGTSNPNLYWYRQAAGRGLQLLFYSVGIGQISSEVPQNLSASRPQDRQFILSSKKLLLSDSGFYLCAWNQNRDQPQHFGDGTRLSIL.

This clonotype was counted only a few times. The chain uses TRBV20-1 and TRBJ2-1; the match to TRBD2 covers 10 bases. The CDR3 is 15 amino acids. Germline V gives CDR1 DFQATT, CDR2 SNEGSKA (reference sequence). V shed 3 bases, J shed 2 bases, and the junction held 4 bases outside the gene matches. The chain's CDR3 is CSARPTSGTYNEQFF. The CDR3 nucleotides read TGCAGTGCTAGGCCCACTAGCGGGACCTACAATGAGCAGTTCTTC.

Comments on this clonotype: With a much larger clone just one base away, this may be a read error. The gene calls are TRBV12-3 or TRBV12-4 and TRBJ2-7; a possible D gene is TRBD1 (6 bases). CDR3 length: 14 residues. The CDR3 region has the DNA TGTACCAGCAGTTTGACAGGTAACTCCTACGAGCAGTACTTC. It is translated as CTSSLTGNSYEQYF.

This clonotype is classed as large. The chain joins TRBV27 to TRBJ1-2; D ambiguous. This CDR3 spans 13 amino acids. Looked up from germline, CDR1 is MNHEY and CDR2 is SMNVEV (reference sequence). V gave up 5 bases and J gave up 6 bases, with 13 bases separating them. The CDR3, as DNA: TGTGCCAGCAGTCCCCAGGCGAGGGATGGCTACACCTTC. This translates into CASSPQARDGYTF.

In regard to this clonotype: This may be a read error: a much more frequent sequence differs by one nucleotide. V is TRBV6-2 or TRBV6-3 and J is TRBJ1-5; D perhaps matches TRBD1 (5 bases). The CDR3 consists of 14 residues. From germline, CDR1 is MNHEY and CDR2 SVGEGT. Trimming stripped 2 bases from V and 7 bases from J, with 12 bases between. CDR3 in amino acids: CASSYPSGFQPQHF. CDR3 coding DNA: TGTGCCAGCAGTTACCCTTCAGGGTTCCAGCCCCAGCATTTT.

The gene calls are TRBV28 and TRBJ2-3; 7 nucleotides agree with TRBD2. Germline V gives CDR1 MDHEN, CDR2 SYDVKM. V lost 4 bases to trimming and J lost 0 bases; unmatched junction nucleotides: 1. This CDR3 is built from 14 residues. The CDR3 loop reads CASSSSGSTDTQYF. In DNA, the CDR3 is TGTGCCAGCAGTTCTAGCGGTAGCACAGATACGCAGTATTTT.

The chain carries TRBV20-1 and TRBJ2-5; 12 bases match TRBD2. Germline CDR1 reads DFQATT; CDR2 reads SNEGSKA (reference sequence). The CDR3 runs to 15 residues. V lost 3 bases, J lost 2 bases, and 4 bases stayed unmatched. The CDR3 spells CSARGTSGQQETQYF. CDR3 DNA: TGCAGTGCTAGGGGGACTAGCGGGCAACAAGAGACCCAGTACTTC.

In its sample, this clonotype ranks as large. The V call is TRBV5-5, the J call TRBJ1-5; D perhaps matches TRBD1 (5 bases). The length of the CDR3 is 13 residues. V shed 2 bases and J shed 6 bases, with 9 bases lying between them. CDR1 SGHKS and CDR2 YYEKEE come from the germline V gene (reference sequence). Here the CDR3 DNA reads TGTGCCAGCAGCTTAGAAGGGGCTCAGCCCCAGCATTTT. Translating gives CASSLEGAQPQHF.

This clonotype qualifies as large. This sequence joins TRBV6-2 or TRBV6-3 and TRBJ1-4; 9 bases agree with TRBD1. The CDR3 runs to 15 residues. After removal of 6 bases from V and 7 bases from J, the junction contained 9 bases not matched to a gene. Germline-derived CDR1 and CDR2 are MNHEY and SVGEGT. Written as DNA, the CDR3 is TGTGCCAGCAGAAGGACAGGGGTGGGGAGTGAAAAACTGTTTTTT. Residues: CASRRTGVGSEKLFF.

This clonotype is judged medium-sized (0.01 to 0.1%). J is TRBJ2-3 and V is TRBV7-9, with 9 bases lining up with TRBD1. From germline, CDR1 is SEHNR and CDR2 FQNEAQ (reference sequence). V lost 5 bases and J lost 2; bases outside the gene matches: 11. CDR3 length: 17 residues. The CDR3 reads CASSPPHTGGYTDTQYF. CDR3 nucleotide sequence: TGTGCCAGCAGCCCTCCTCACACAGGGGGCTACACAGATACGCAGTATTTT.